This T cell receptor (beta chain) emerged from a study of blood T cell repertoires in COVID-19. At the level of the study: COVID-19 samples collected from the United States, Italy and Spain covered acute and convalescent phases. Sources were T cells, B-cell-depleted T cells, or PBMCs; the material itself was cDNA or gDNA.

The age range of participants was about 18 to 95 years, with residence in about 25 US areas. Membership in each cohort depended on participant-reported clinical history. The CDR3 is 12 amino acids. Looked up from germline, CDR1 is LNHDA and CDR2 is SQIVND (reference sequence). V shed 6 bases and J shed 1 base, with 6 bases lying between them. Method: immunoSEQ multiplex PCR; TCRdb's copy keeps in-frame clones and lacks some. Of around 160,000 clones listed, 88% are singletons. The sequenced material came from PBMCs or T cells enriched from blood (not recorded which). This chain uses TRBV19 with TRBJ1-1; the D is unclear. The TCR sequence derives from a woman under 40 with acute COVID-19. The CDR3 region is CASRASNTEAFF. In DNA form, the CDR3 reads TGTGCCAGTAGGGCCTCGAACACTGAAGCTTTCTTT. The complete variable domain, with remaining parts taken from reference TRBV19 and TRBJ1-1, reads DGGITQSPKYLFRKEGQNVTLSCEQNLNHDAMYWYRQDPGQGLRLIYYSQIVNDFQKGDIAEGYSVSREKKESFPLTVTSAQKNPTAFYLCASRASNTEAFFGQGTRLTVV.